The 27 T cell receptor beta chains given below trace back to one sample, sequenced in a study of blood T cell repertoires in COVID-19. Using immunoSEQ multiplex PCR, the repertoire was profiled, and TCRdb retains in-frame clones only, with some absent. Seen here are approximately 160,000 clones, 75% to 90% observed once, and the top ten hold 11%. The sequenced material came from peripheral blood. These receptors originate from a human donor in a cohort sampled during active COVID-19.

The chain has TRBV9 and TRBJ1-2; 9 bases fit TRBD1. V lost 0 bases and J lost 4; bases outside the gene matches: 7. The germline gives CDR1 SGDLS, CDR2 YYNGEE. This CDR3 contains 16 residues. The CDR3 region is CASSVGDRDYGYGYTF. In DNA form, the CDR3 reads TGTGCCAGCAGCGTAGGGGACAGGGACTATGGCTATGGCTACACCTTC. Supplemented by reference TRBV9 and TRBJ1-2, the full variable domain reads DSGVTQTPKHLITATGQRVTLRCSPRSGDLSVYWYQQSLDQGLQFLIQYYNGEERAKGNILERFSAQQFPDLHSELNLSSLELGDSALYFCASSVGDRDYGYGYTFGSGTRLTVV.

The V call is TRBV7-8, the J call TRBJ1-5, with 8 bases fitting TRBD1. The CDR3 has 16 amino acids. Per the germline V gene, CDR1 is SGHVS and CDR2 is FQNEAQ. V lost 2 bases, J lost 6 bases, and 9 bases stayed unmatched. CDR3 sequence: CASSLWGAGGVQPQHF. CDR3 nucleotides: TGTGCCAGCAGCTTATGGGGGGCAGGGGGCGTTCAGCCCCAGCATTTT.

The chain has TRBV7-9 and TRBJ2-7; D not certain. This CDR3 spans 12 amino acids. Deletions cut 3 bases from V and 6 bases from J, with 9 bases between. Germline V CDR1 and CDR2: SEHNR, FQNEAQ (reference sequence). DNA for the CDR3: TGTGCCAGCAGCTTCGTCGGGTTCGAGCAGTACTTC. As protein: CASSFVGFEQYF.

The rearrangement links TRBV28 to TRBJ2-6, with no clear D. CDR3 length equals 17 residues. Germline CDR1 is MDHEN and CDR2 is SYDVKM. Trimming removed 8 bases at V and 0 bases at J, with 17 bases between. CDR3 residues: CASRVRSVPSGANVLTF. The CDR3 region has the DNA TGTGCCAGCCGAGTTCGAAGCGTCCCCTCTGGGGCCAACGTCCTGACTTTC.

The CDR3 here is CASSIDRSNQPQHF. For the CDR3, the DNA is TGTGCCAGCAGCATCGACAGAAGCAATCAGCCCCAGCATTTT. The V gene is TRBV5-8, the J gene TRBJ1-5; maybe TRBD1 (5 bases). The CDR3 sequence is 14 residues long. The germline CDR1 and CDR2 sequences are SGHTS and YDEGEE. The V end lost 4 bases, the J end lost 1 base, and 9 bases lay between the germline ends.

The rearrangement joins TRBV10-1 to TRBJ2-7; no definite D call. CDR3 size: 12 residues. Germline CDR1 WNHNN, CDR2 SYGVQD (reference sequence). Trimming left V 6 bases short and J 4 bases short, with 10 bases between. The CDR3 sequence is CASSSGPYEQYF. The CDR3 nucleotides are TGCGCCAGCAGCTCAGGTCCGTACGAGCAGTACTTC.

J is TRBJ2-7 and V is TRBV19, with a possible D match to TRBD1 (6 bases). V shed 0 bases and J shed 2 bases, with 8 bases lying between them. Per the germline V gene, CDR1 is LNHDA and CDR2 is SQIVND (reference sequence). The CDR3 contains 14 residues. The CDR3 sequence is CASSIDRGTYEQYF. CDR3 nucleotides: TGTGCCAGTAGTATAGACAGGGGAACCTACGAGCAGTACTTC.

This clone was seen just once. V is TRBV6-6 and J is TRBJ1-1; weak D call: TRBD1 (6 bases). The germline V and J ends were trimmed by 0 bases and 5 bases, with 13 bases remaining between them. The CDR3 sequence is 15 residues long. CDR1 MNHNY and CDR2 SVGAGI come from the germline V gene (reference sequence). The CDR3: CASSYSQGLGTEAFF. In nucleotides, the CDR3 is TGTGCCAGCAGTTACTCACAGGGCCTGGGGACTGAAGCTTTCTTT.

The rearrangement joins TRBV19 to TRBJ2-2, with TRBD2 as a possible D gene (5 bases). The CDR3 totals 17 residues. Trimming cost V 7 bases and J 3 bases, with 21 bases left between them. Per germline, CDR1 LNHDA and CDR2 SQIVND (reference sequence). CDR3 residues: CASNWVLELEDTGELFF. CDR3 DNA: TGTGCCAGTAACTGGGTACTGGAACTAGAGGACACCGGGGAGCTGTTTTTT.

The CDR3 reads CASSLDTGGGHRFF. As DNA, the CDR3 is TGTGCCAGCAGCTTAGATACCGGGGGGGGGCATCGGTTCTTC. V and J are TRBV11-2 and TRBJ2-1; 8 bases fit TRBD2. V was pared by 0 bases and J by 15 bases, with 10 bases of the junction left unmatched. CDR3 size: 14 residues. The germline CDR1 and CDR2 sequences are SGHAT and FQNNGV.

This clone appeared a single time. The V and J genes are TRBV5-1 and TRBJ2-1, with 8 bases that match TRBD1. Germline V CDR1 and CDR2: SGHRS, YFSETQ. After removal of 0 bases from V and 7 bases from J, the junction contained 6 bases not matched to a gene. The CDR3 loop spans 15 amino acids. For the CDR3, the DNA is TGCGCCAGCAGCTTGGGTCAGGGGGCGAGGAATGAGCAGTTCTTC. Translation gives CASSLGQGARNEQFF.

The chain is built from TRBV19 and TRBJ2-1, with TRBD1 as a possible D gene (5 bases). Germline values: CDR1 LNHDA, CDR2 SQIVND (reference sequence). V was clipped by 0 bases and J by 8 bases, with 14 bases between them. This CDR3 has 15 residues. The CDR3 DNA sequence: TGTGCCAGTAGTATAGAGGCACAGGTTAGGGATGAGCAGTTCTTC. As protein: CASSIEAQVRDEQFF.

The chain recombines TRBV6-4 with TRBJ2-1, with TRBD2 matching over 9 bases. V gave up 5 bases and J gave up 7 bases; unmatched junction bases: 12. The CDR3 contains 16 residues. Per germline, CDR1 MRHNA and CDR2 SNTAGT. CDR3 region: CASSPTGGGARNEQFF. The CDR3 DNA follows: TGTGCCAGCAGTCCAACGGGCGGGGGGGCGAGGAATGAGCAGTTCTTC.

V and J are TRBV15 and TRBJ2-3; possibly TRBD1 for D (6 bases). This CDR3 is built from 13 residues. Germline-derived CDR1 and CDR2 are LNHNV and YYDKDF (reference sequence). V shed 8 bases and J shed 1 base, with 10 bases lying between them. This CDR3 reads CATRAGGTDTQYF. CDR3 bases: TGTGCCACCCGGGCAGGGGGCACAGATACGCAGTATTTT. The complete variable domain, with remaining parts taken from reference TRBV15 and TRBJ2-3, reads DAMVIQNPRYQVTQFGKPVTLSCSQTLNHNVMYWYQQKSSQAPKLLFHYYDKDFNNEADTPDNFQSRRPNTSFCFLDIRSPGLGDTAMYLCATRAGGTDTQYFGPGTRLTVL.

The chain has TRBV29-1 and TRBJ2-7; possibly TRBD2 for D (6 bases). V lost 6 bases and J 0 bases, leaving 12 bases between the germline ends. CDR1 is SQVTM, CDR2 ANQGSEA, per germline. The CDR3 sequence is 13 residues long. The DNA of the CDR3 is TGCAGCGTCCGGGGGTCGAGCTCCTACGAGCAGTACTTC. Translated, it gives CSVRGSSSYEQYF.

The CDR3 DNA sequence: TGTGCCAGTAGTATCCCCAGGGCGGCCAAAAACATTCAGTACTTC. The encoded protein is CASSIPRAAKNIQYF. V and J are TRBV19 and TRBJ2-4; possible D gene TRBD1, 5 bases. This CDR3 is 15 amino acids long. Trimming removed 3 bases from V and 1 base from J, with 10 bases in between. Germline CDR1 and CDR2: LNHDA and SQIVND (reference sequence).

This chain links TRBV11-1 with TRBJ1-2; no definite D call. Germline V gene sequence: CDR1 SGHAT, CDR2 FQDESV (reference sequence). CDR3 length: 13 amino acids. Trimming took off 1 base at V and 4 bases at J, with 7 bases between the two ends. In DNA form, the CDR3 reads TGTGCCAGCAGCTTAGAGCGGGGCTATGGCTACACCTTC. Translating it yields CASSLERGYGYTF.

Only a few counts were recorded for this clone. The chain recombines TRBV4-3 with TRBJ2-1; D possibly corresponds to TRBD2 (5 bases). Per the germline V gene, CDR1 is LGHNA and CDR2 is YSLEER. V was pared by 4 bases and J by 1 base, with 17 bases between. This CDR3 comprises 17 residues. This CDR3 reads CASSPSFSDPSYNEQFF. CDR3 sequence (DNA): TGCGCCAGCAGCCCATCCTTTAGCGACCCTTCCTACAATGAGCAGTTCTTC.

This clone was seen only once. V and J are TRBV6-2 or TRBV6-3 and TRBJ2-1, with 11 bases that match TRBD2. The V gene end was trimmed by 2 bases and the J gene end by 3 bases; junction bases not matched to a gene: 6. Looked up from germline, CDR1 is MNHEY and CDR2 is SVGEGT. This CDR3 has 17 amino acids. CDR3 loop: CASSYSGTSGNYNEQFF. CDR3 nucleotide sequence: TGTGCCAGCAGTTACAGCGGGACTAGCGGCAACTACAATGAGCAGTTCTTC.

This chain links TRBV7-2 with TRBJ1-2; a possible D gene is TRBD1 (6 bases). The CDR3 is 15 residues long. CDR1 SGHTA and CDR2 FQGNSA come from the germline V gene. V was trimmed by 5 bases and J by 4 bases, leaving 17 bases between them. CDR3 amino acids: CASSPYQTGSYGYTF. For the CDR3, the DNA is TGTGCCAGCAGCCCTTATCAAACAGGGAGCTATGGCTACACCTTC. Combining the CDR3 with reference TRBV7-2 and TRBJ1-2 gives the whole variable domain GAGVSQSPSNKVTEKGKDVELRCDPISGHTALYWYRQSLGQGLEFLIYFQGNSAPDKSGLPSDRFSAERTGGSVSTLTIQRTQQEDSAVYLCASSPYQTGSYGYTFGSGTRLTVV.

The chain uses TRBV24-1 and TRBJ2-7, with 7 bases that match TRBD1. V dropped 9 bases and J dropped 4; count of bases not matched to a gene: 8. This CDR3 contains 13 residues. Looked up from germline, CDR1 is KGHDR and CDR2 is SFDVKD. The DNA of the CDR3 is TGTGCCACCCCGTCGGGACAGCGGTACGAGCAGTACTTC. Amino acid sequence: CATPSGQRYEQYF.

This rearrangement joins TRBV5-4 to TRBJ2-3, with TRBD2 matching 13 bases. With V trimmed by 1 base and J by 8 bases, 7 bases remained unmatched. The germline V gene encodes CDR1 SGHNT and CDR2 YYREEE (reference sequence). This CDR3 region has 16 residues. CDR3 in amino acids: CASSLRTSGGAGTQYF. The DNA for the CDR3 is TGTGCCAGCAGCTTGCGGACTAGCGGGGGAGCGGGTACGCAGTATTTT.

CDR3 in DNA: TGTGCCAGCAGTGAAGTACTTGGCTATGGCTACACCTTC. The encoded protein is CASSEVLGYGYTF. This chain uses TRBV6-1 with TRBJ1-2; D gene ambiguous. V was trimmed by 1 base and J by 4 bases, leaving 7 bases between them. Germline CDR1 MNHNS, CDR2 SASEGT. The CDR3 loop spans 13 amino acids.

J is TRBJ2-2 and V is TRBV28; possible D gene TRBD2, 7 bases. Trimming removed 6 bases from V and 4 bases from J, with 18 bases in between. This CDR3 is 16 amino acids long. In germline, CDR1 is MDHEN, CDR2 SYDVKM. This CDR3 is CASSRQGGGRTGELFF. DNA for the CDR3: TGTGCCAGCAGCCGCCAGGGCGGGGGCCGCACCGGGGAGCTGTTTTTT.

The J gene is TRBJ1-2, the V gene TRBV28; no clear D. The CDR3 runs to 11 residues. V was clipped by 6 bases and J by 8 bases, with 10 bases between them. The V gene's germline CDR1 is MDHEN and CDR2 SYDVKM. The CDR3 DNA reads TGTGCCAGCAGAGGTTGGGAGGGCTACACCTTC. This sequence encodes CASRGWEGYTF.

The chain links TRBV5-1 to TRBJ2-7; D perhaps matches TRBD1 (6 bases). Per the germline V gene, CDR1 is SGHRS and CDR2 is YFSETQ. Trimming removed 0 bases at V and 5 bases at J, with 12 bases between. This CDR3 region has 14 residues. This CDR3 is CASSLGPGAHEQYF. In DNA, the CDR3 is TGCGCCAGCAGCTTGGGACCAGGGGCCCACGAGCAGTACTTC.

This sequence joins TRBV5-1 and TRBJ2-1; D call uncertain. This CDR3 contains 16 residues. The germline V gene encodes CDR1 SGHRS and CDR2 YFSETQ. The V and J ends lost 3 bases and 1 base respectively, with 14 bases between them. The chain's CDR3 is CASSSPSRGSYNEQFF. The CDR3 nucleotides read TGCGCCAGCAGCTCCCCTTCGAGAGGATCCTACAATGAGCAGTTCTTC.